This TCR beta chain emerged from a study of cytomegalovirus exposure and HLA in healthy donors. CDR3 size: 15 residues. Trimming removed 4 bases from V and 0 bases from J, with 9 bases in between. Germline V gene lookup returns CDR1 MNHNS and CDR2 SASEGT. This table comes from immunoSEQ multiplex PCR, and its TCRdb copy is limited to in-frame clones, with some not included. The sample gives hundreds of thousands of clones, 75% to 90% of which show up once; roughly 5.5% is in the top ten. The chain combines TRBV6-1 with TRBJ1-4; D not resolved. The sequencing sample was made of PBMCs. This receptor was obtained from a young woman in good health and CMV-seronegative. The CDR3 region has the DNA TGTGCCAGCAGTGGAACACATGCAACTAATGAAAAACTGTTTTTT. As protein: CASSGTHATNEKLFF.